The 27 T cell receptor beta chains presented below share a single source sample, sequenced in a study of beta chain features in type 1 diabetes. Whole-study results and caveats: Patients with Type 1 diabetes showed moderately but significantly shorter TCRB CDR3s in all four CD4+ subsets.

The entirety of the isolated RNA underwent reverse transcription, so expressed TCRB transcripts were sequenced. TCRdb's table, derived via immunoSEQ multiplex PCR, lists solely in-frame clones and lacks some. This sample carries 600,000 to 700,000 clones, around an eighth of them seen once, and the ten largest clones take around 0.12%. These TCRs are of unknown antigen specificity. The material sequenced was naive CD4+ T cells from blood. Receptors were obtained from a man aged 25-40 years with type 1 diabetes.

The sample holds a few counts of this clone. This sequence joins TRBV7-9 and TRBJ2-6; D uncertain. With 8 bases removed from V and 4 bases from J, the gap between germline ends came to 9 bases. The CDR3 length is 13 residues. Germline loops: CDR1 SEHNR, CDR2 FQNEAQ (reference sequence). CDR3 in amino acids: CASLPTGANVLTF. CDR3 nucleotides: TGTGCCAGCCTACCAACGGGGGCCAACGTCCTGACTTTC.

This clone was detected only a few times. The chain links TRBV4-2 to TRBJ1-6; D is uncertain. Trimming cost V 1 base and J 7 bases, with 8 bases left between them. Germline CDR1 LGHNA, CDR2 YNFKEQ. This CDR3 comprises 14 residues. This CDR3 reads CASSQGQTNSPLHF. The DNA of the CDR3 is TGTGCCAGCAGCCAAGGGCAGACCAATTCACCCCTCCACTTT.

The V gene is TRBV29-1, the J gene TRBJ1-2, with D possibly matching TRBD1 (6 bases). CDR3 length: 15 amino acids. Germline CDR1 is SQVTM and CDR2 is ANQGSEA. V lost 6 bases to trimming and J lost 8 bases, with 25 bases between them. The CDR3 region is CSVARRDTRLEGYTF. DNA for the CDR3: TGCAGCGTCGCGCGAAGGGACACAAGGCTGGAAGGCTACACCTTC.

This clone showed up just a few times. This sequence joins TRBV10-3 and TRBJ1-2, with 11 positions matching TRBD1. The CDR3 totals 13 residues. Germline lookup yields CDR1 ENHRY and CDR2 SYGVKD. The trim removed 8 bases at V and 7 bases at J, leaving 6 bases unmatched. The CDR3 nucleotides are TGTGCCATCGGCGGACAGGGGGCGTTTGGCTACACCTTC. Its protein is CAIGGQGAFGYTF.

This clone turned up a few times. The chain joins TRBV19 to TRBJ2-2; D unresolved. Germline lookup yields CDR1 LNHDA and CDR2 SQIVND (reference sequence). Deletions cut 5 bases from V and 8 bases from J, with 9 bases between. The CDR3 spans 12 residues. DNA for the CDR3: TGTGCCAGTAGTTTTTCCACTGGGGAGCTGTTTTTT. Translated: CASSFSTGELFF.

The rearrangement links TRBV4-2 to TRBJ2-5, with a possible D match to TRBD2 (5 bases). The germline V gene has CDR1 LGHNA and CDR2 YNFKEQ. V dropped 5 bases and J dropped 2 bases, with 9 bases sitting between them. The CDR3 runs to 13 residues. The CDR3 sequence is CASSLGLQETQYF. CDR3 DNA: TGTGCCAGCAGCTTAGGACTGCAAGAGACCCAGTACTTC.

There are a few counts of this clone. The DNA for the CDR3 is TGTGCCAGCAGCCGTACAGGGGTCACCACAGATACGCAGTATTTT. Its protein product is CASSRTGVTTDTQYF. The rearrangement joins TRBV7-2 to TRBJ2-3, with TRBD1 identical over 7 bases. Trimming at V came to 5 bases and at J to 2 bases, leaving 7 bases not matched to a gene. The CDR3 is 15 residues long. The germline CDR1 and CDR2 sequences are SGHTA and FQGNSA. Drawing the rest from reference TRBV7-2 and TRBJ2-3, the complete variable domain is GAGVSQSPSNKVTEKGKDVELRCDPISGHTALYWYRQSLGQGLEFLIYFQGNSAPDKSGLPSDRFSAERTGGSVSTLTIQRTQQEDSAVYLCASSRTGVTTDTQYFGPGTRLTVL.

The J gene is TRBJ2-2, the V gene TRBV5-1; D gene unclear. Germline lookup yields CDR1 SGHRS and CDR2 YFSETQ. The CDR3 is 14 amino acids. The V and J ends lost 0 bases and 6 bases respectively, with 9 bases between them. CDR3 coding DNA: TGCGCCAGCAGCTTGGCAGTGATCGCCGGGGAGCTGTTTTTT. Amino acid sequence: CASSLAVIAGELFF.

This clone occurred a few times. The rearrangement links TRBV7-9 to TRBJ2-5; the match to TRBD2 covers 11 bases. Losses at the gene ends were 4 bases for V and 1 base for J; bases not matched to a gene: 5. Germline V gives CDR1 SEHNR, CDR2 FQNEAQ (reference sequence). The CDR3 runs to 16 residues. In DNA, the CDR3 is TGTGCCAGCAGCTCGGGGACTAGCGGAACCCAAGAGACCCAGTACTTC. As protein: CASSSGTSGTQETQYF.

This clone was recorded a few times. Since a much larger clone is just one base distant, this may be a read error. This specimen includes other DNA sequences encoding the same CDR3. The V gene is TRBV18, the J gene TRBJ2-5; D not resolved. V dropped 5 bases and J dropped 2 bases, with 3 bases sitting between them. This CDR3 comprises 11 residues. Germline assignment: CDR1 KGHSH and CDR2 LQKENI. DNA for the CDR3: TGTGCCAGCTCATCTCAAGAGACCCAGTACTTC. Encoded protein: CASSSQETQYF.

This clone was seen more than once but under ten times. The chain has TRBV9 and TRBJ1-1; a possible D gene is TRBD1 (6 bases). Germline values: CDR1 SGDLS, CDR2 YYNGEE. V was trimmed by 0 bases and J by 1 base, leaving 10 bases between them. The length of the CDR3 is 15 residues. The chain's CDR3 is CASSVDRGANTEAFF. The CDR3 DNA reads TGTGCCAGCAGCGTAGATCGGGGGGCGAACACTGAAGCTTTCTTT.

This clone has just a few counts. The gene calls are TRBV9 and TRBJ2-3; D call uncertain. Trimming cost V 0 bases and J 2 bases, with 7 bases left between them. The CDR3 runs 14 residues. Germline CDR1 is SGDLS and CDR2 is YYNGEE. CDR3 amino acids: CASSVDQDTDTQYF. CDR3 nucleotides: TGTGCCAGCAGCGTAGATCAGGACACAGATACGCAGTATTTT.

V is TRBV4-2 and J is TRBJ1-4, with D possibly matching TRBD1 (6 bases). This CDR3 is built from 16 residues. Trimming removed 2 bases from V and 7 bases from J, with 17 bases in between. CDR1 is LGHNA and CDR2 is YNFKEQ in the germline V gene. CDR3 sequence (DNA): TGTGCCAGCAGCCAACGAAACAGGGCTGTGGGTGAAAAACTGTTTTTT. Residues: CASSQRNRAVGEKLFF.

This clone has more than one count but fewer than ten. The chain has TRBV18 and TRBJ2-5; 8 positions match TRBD1. The germline CDR1 and CDR2 sequences are KGHSH and LQKENI. Losses at the gene ends were 6 bases for V and 3 bases for J; bases not matched to a gene: 6. The CDR3 runs 14 residues. CDR3 protein: CASSRLQGEETQYF. In nucleotides, the CDR3 is TGTGCCAGCTCTCGCCTACAGGGGGAAGAGACCCAGTACTTC.

This clone was detected a few times. This chain links TRBV28 with TRBJ1-4; D gene unclear. Trimming cost V 8 bases and J 0 bases, with 4 bases left between them. The CDR3 totals 12 residues. CDR1 MDHEN and CDR2 SYDVKM come from the germline V gene. The CDR3 DNA reads as TGTGCCAGCGGAACAACTAATGAAAAACTGTTTTTT. It codes for CASGTTNEKLFF.

The chain carries TRBV2 and TRBJ1-5; 10 bases match TRBD1. J was trimmed by 6 bases and V by 6 bases; bases with no gene match: 5. The CDR3 runs to 14 residues. Germline V gene data show CDR1 as SNHLY and CDR2 as FYNNEI. The CDR3, as DNA: TGTGCCAGCAGGGGGACAGGGGAAGGTCAGCCCCAGCATTTT. The encoded protein is CASRGTGEGQPQHF.

This clone was detected only a few times. This chain links TRBV10-3 with TRBJ2-5, with 7 bases matching TRBD2. With V trimmed by 10 bases and J by 6 bases, 11 bases remained unmatched. Germline CDR1 is ENHRY and CDR2 is SYGVKD. The CDR3 length is 13 residues. The CDR3: CATRGASGKTQYF. CDR3 coding DNA: TGTGCCACCCGAGGGGCTAGCGGAAAGACCCAGTACTTC.

V is TRBV6-5 and J is TRBJ1-6, with D hard to call. The CDR3 has 13 residues. Trimming removed 6 bases from V and 7 bases from J, with 10 bases in between. Germline V lookup: CDR1 MNHEY, CDR2 SVGAGI. The CDR3 here is CASRGFLNSPLHF. CDR3 DNA: TGTGCCAGCAGGGGGTTCCTCAATTCACCCCTCCACTTT.

There are a few counts of this clone. The chain combines TRBV7-8 with TRBJ2-5; D might be TRBD2 (5 bases). Between the trimmed V and J ends, which lost 9 bases and 5 bases, there was a span of 16 bases. From germline, CDR1 is SGHVS and CDR2 FQNEAQ. The CDR3 has 13 residues. The CDR3: CASDYVGLETQYF. The CDR3 DNA sequence: TGTGCCAGTGACTACGTGGGTTTGGAGACCCAGTACTTC.

The chain recombines TRBV7-8 with TRBJ1-5; 8 bases align to TRBD1. With 5 bases clipped from V and 7 bases from J, the junction kept 7 bases outside the gene matches. This CDR3 is built from 14 residues. Germline loops: CDR1 SGHVS, CDR2 FQNEAQ. This CDR3 reads CASSTDRAQQPQHF. CDR3 DNA: TGTGCCAGCAGCACGGACAGGGCACAACAGCCCCAGCATTTT.

The chain has TRBV5-6 and TRBJ1-4, with D unclear. The V gene's germline CDR1 is SGHDT and CDR2 YYEEEE. The ends were cut back, 1 base at V and 3 bases at J, with 10 bases in the middle. The CDR3 sequence is 15 residues long. The CDR3 sequence is CASSLYAPANEKLFF. CDR3 DNA sequence: TGTGCCAGCAGCTTGTACGCGCCCGCTAATGAAAAACTGTTTTTT.

There are a few counts of this clone. The chain carries TRBV5-8 and TRBJ2-3; 8 bases are a match to TRBD1. Losses at the gene ends were 6 bases for V and 2 bases for J; bases not matched to a gene: 11. The CDR3 loop spans 16 amino acids. Germline V gene sequence: CDR1 SGHTS, CDR2 YDEGEE. DNA for the CDR3: TGTGCCAGCACCCCGAGGGACAGGAAGGTCACAGATACGCAGTATTTT. Translating gives CASTPRDRKVTDTQYF.

This clone has more than one count but fewer than ten. The CDR3 DNA reads TGTGCCAGCGAGCTTAACAATGAGCAGTTCTTC. Residues: CASELNNEQFF. This sequence joins TRBV7-9 and TRBJ2-1; no firm D call. Trimming took off 8 bases at V and 5 bases at J, with 7 bases between the two ends. Germline V lookup: CDR1 SEHNR, CDR2 FQNEAQ (reference sequence). The CDR3 spans 11 residues.

The rearrangement links TRBV7-8 to TRBJ2-4; D unresolved. V dropped 1 base and J dropped 0 bases, with 7 bases sitting between them. The CDR3 is made up of 15 amino acids. The germline V gene has CDR1 SGHVS and CDR2 FQNEAQ. The CDR3 sequence is CASSLGILAKNIQYF. The CDR3 DNA sequence: TGTGCCAGCAGCTTAGGGATACTAGCCAAAAACATTCAGTACTTC. Complete variable domain (other parts from reference TRBV7-8 and TRBJ2-4): GAGVSQSPRYKVAKRGQDVALRCDPISGHVSLFWYQQALGQGPEFLTYFQNEAQLDKSGLPSDRFFAERPEGSVSTLKIQRTQQEDSAVYLCASSLGILAKNIQYFGAGTRLSVL.

Only a few counts were recorded for this clone. This chain links TRBV7-2 with TRBJ2-5; D could derive from TRBD1 or TRBD2 (5 bases each). There are 14 residues in the CDR3. The V end was cut by 2 bases, the J end by 1 base, with 8 bases between. Looked up from germline, CDR1 is SGHTA and CDR2 is FQGNSA. The CDR3 spells CASSLYGAQETQYF. The CDR3 DNA follows: TGTGCCAGCAGCTTATACGGGGCCCAAGAGACCCAGTACTTC.

About this clone: The same CDR3 is also encoded by other DNA sequences in this sample. V and J are TRBV18 and TRBJ2-5; TRBD1 agrees at 7 bases. The germline V gene has CDR1 KGHSH and CDR2 LQKENI. The trim removed 2 bases at V and 5 bases at J, leaving 2 bases unmatched. CDR3 length: 13 residues. The CDR3 DNA reads TGTGCCAGCTCACCAGACAGGGCGGAGACCCAGTACTTC. As protein: CASSPDRAETQYF.

This clone was counted only a few times. This rearrangement joins TRBV29-1 to TRBJ1-1, with a weak D call TRBD1 (6 bases). Germline V gives CDR1 SQVTM, CDR2 ANQGSEA. The V end lost 6 bases, the J end lost 1 base, and 15 bases lay between the germline ends. This CDR3 has 14 amino acids. For the CDR3, the DNA is TGCAGCGTCCTCCCAGGGGTAGGGAACACTGAAGCTTTCTTT. Translation gives CSVLPGVGNTEAFF.